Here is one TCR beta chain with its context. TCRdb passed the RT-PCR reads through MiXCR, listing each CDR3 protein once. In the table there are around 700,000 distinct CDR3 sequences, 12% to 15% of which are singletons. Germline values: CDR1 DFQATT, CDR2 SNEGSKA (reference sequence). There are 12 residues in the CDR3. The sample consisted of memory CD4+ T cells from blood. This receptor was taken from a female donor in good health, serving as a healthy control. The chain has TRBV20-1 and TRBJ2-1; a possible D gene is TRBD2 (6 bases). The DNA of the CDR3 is TGCAGAGCGACTAGAGAGGGGAGTGAGCAGTTCTTC. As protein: CRATREGSEQFF.